This T cell receptor beta chain was sequenced during a study of Ad26.COV2.S vaccination and SARS-CoV-2 variants. About the study: Once or twice, 56 days apart, Ad26.COV2.S was delivered intramuscularly.

The treatment was: about 20 received Ad26.COV2.S at low or high dose, single or two shots; 5 received placebo; per-sample allocation not given. Collection of the samples took place on day 63 after the first injection of vaccine or placebo. The method was immunoSEQ multiplex PCR; TCRdb's version includes in-frame clones alone and lacks a portion of them. The sample shows 300,000 to 450,000 clones, 70% to 90% of them seen only once. Germline-derived CDR1 and CDR2 are SGHDN and FVKESK. The V and J ends lost 0 bases and 3 bases respectively, with 18 bases between them. The CDR3 consists of 18 residues. This chain uses TRBV14 with TRBJ2-1, with D possibly matching TRBD2 (6 bases). The TCR originated in a person between 18 and 59 years old who received the Ad26.COV2.S COVID-19 vaccine or a placebo. The sample consisted of peripheral blood, taken in a trial of Ad26.COV2.S vaccine versus placebo. The CDR3 sequence: CASSQEEWALALYNEQFF. The CDR3 DNA reads TGTGCCAGCAGCCAAGAGGAGTGGGCCCTAGCGCTCTACAATGAGCAGTTCTTC.